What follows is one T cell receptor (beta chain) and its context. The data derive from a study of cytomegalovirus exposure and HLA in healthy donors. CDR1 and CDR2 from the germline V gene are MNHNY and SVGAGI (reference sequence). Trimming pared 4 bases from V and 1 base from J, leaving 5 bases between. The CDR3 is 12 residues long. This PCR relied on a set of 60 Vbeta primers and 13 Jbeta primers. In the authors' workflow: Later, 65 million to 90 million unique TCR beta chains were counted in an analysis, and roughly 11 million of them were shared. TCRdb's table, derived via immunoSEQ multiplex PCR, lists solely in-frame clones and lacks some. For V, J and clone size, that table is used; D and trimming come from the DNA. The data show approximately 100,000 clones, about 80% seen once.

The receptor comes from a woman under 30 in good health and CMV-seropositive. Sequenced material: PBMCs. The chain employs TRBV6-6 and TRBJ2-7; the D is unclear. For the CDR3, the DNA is TGTGCCAGCAGTTTCCCATCCTACGAGCAGTACTTC. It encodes CASSFPSYEQYF.